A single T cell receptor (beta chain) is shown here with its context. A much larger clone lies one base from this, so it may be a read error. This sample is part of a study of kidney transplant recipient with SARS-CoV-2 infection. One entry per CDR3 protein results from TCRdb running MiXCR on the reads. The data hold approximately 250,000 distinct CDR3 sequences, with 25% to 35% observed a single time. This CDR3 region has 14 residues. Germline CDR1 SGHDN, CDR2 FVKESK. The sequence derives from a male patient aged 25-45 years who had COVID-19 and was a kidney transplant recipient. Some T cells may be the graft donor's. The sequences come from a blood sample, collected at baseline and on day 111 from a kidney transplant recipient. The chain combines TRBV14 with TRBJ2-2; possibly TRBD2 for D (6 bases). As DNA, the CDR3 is TGTGCCAGCAGCCAAGATGCTTACACCGGGGGGCTGTTTTTT. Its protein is CASSQDAYTGGLFF.